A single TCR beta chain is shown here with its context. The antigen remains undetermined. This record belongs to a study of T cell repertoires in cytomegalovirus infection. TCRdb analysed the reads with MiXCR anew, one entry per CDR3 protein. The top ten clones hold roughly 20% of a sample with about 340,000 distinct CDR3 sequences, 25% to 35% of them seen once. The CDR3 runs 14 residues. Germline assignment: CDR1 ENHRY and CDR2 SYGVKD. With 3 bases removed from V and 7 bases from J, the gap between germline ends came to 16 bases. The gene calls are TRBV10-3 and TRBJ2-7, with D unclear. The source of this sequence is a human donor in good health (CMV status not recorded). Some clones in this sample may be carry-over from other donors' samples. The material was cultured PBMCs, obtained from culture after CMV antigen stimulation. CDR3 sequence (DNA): TGTGCCATCAGTGACCCCCTTATAGCTGGGGAGCAGTACTTC. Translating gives CAISDPLIAGEQYF.